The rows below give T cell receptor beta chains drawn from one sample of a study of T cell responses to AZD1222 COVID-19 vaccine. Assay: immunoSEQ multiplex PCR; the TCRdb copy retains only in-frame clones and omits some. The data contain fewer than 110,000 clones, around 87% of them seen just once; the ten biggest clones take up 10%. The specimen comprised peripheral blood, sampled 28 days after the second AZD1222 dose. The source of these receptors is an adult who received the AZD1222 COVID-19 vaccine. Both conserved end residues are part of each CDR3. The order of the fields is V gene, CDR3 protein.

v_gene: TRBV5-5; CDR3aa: CASSSNSNQPQHF
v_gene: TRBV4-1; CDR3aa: CASSWDISYEQYF
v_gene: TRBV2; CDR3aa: CASSAGAGELFF
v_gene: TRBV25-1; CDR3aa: CASSAGSGADSYGYTF
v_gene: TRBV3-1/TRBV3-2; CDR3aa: CASSQFMHTEAFF
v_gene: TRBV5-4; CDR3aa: CASSLDTGSYNEQFF
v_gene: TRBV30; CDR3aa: CAWSVGTPNQPQHF
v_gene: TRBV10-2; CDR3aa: CASNPGQENYGYTF
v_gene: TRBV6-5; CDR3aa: CASRSGTEGYTF
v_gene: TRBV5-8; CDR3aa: CASSLGGEQYF
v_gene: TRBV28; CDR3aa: CASRFTDTQYF
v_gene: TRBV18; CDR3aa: CASSPSAGGNTIYF
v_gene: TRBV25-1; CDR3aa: CASSDILAGVTTDTQYF
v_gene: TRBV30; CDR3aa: CAWSGSLYGYTF
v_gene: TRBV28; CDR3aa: CASSLEKGGYTEAFF
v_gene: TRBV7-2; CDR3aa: CASSLEDRVRSPLHF
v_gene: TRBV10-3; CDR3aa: CAISGAMGGQETQYF
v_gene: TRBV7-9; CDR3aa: CASSASQRGGYNEQFF
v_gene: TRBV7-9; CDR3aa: CASSLLSGIHNNEQFF
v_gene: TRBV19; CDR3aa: CASRSWRGPYYEQYF
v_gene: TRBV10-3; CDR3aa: CAISEGREWEKLFF
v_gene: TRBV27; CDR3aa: CASRQGADNNSPLHF
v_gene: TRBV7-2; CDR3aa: CASSLGVTLAKNIQYF
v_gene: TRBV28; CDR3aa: CASSFGWELENTEAFF
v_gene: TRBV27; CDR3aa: CASSDPGLSGSYEQYF
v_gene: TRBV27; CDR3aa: CASSLSPGSGVRDTQYF
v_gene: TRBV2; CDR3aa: CASSSQREALYEQYF
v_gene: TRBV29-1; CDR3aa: CSVEDRASTDTQYF
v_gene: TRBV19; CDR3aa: CASSKNLDTQYF
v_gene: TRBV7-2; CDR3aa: CASSSSGAPSSYEQYF
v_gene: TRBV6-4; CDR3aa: CAPSGSRTGNTEAFF
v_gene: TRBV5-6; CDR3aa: CASIDQLMNTEAFF
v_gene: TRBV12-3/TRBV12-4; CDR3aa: CASSADRATEAFF
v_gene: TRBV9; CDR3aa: CASSVDVGGGYNEQFF
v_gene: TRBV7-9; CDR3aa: CASSTQRGAGTDTQYF
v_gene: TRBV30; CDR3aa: CAWSARTDTQYF
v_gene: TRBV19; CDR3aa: CASSQQGYPNTGANVLTF
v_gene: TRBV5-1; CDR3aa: CASSLVSTGGDEQYF
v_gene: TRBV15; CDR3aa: CATSRDKGYGYTF
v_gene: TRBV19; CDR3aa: CASSSPGGDHTDTQYF
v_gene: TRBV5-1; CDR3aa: CASSLGGEGQPQHF
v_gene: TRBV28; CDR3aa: CASKGQGNYGYTF
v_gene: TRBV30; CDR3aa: CAWSVGTGTRGYTF
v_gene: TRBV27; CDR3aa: CASSLSAGRRANYGYTF
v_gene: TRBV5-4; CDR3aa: CASSREGPTDTQYF
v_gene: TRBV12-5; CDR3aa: CASGLRTNTEAFF
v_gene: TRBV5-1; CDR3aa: CASSPRGRLSTEAFF
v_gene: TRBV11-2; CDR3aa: CASSSQQGGPDTQYF